The T cell receptor (beta chain) under discussion was sequenced for a study of T cells after yellow fever vaccination. Across the study: Preparation of the low-cell-number fractions used SMART-Seq v4 Ultra Low Input.

MiXCR, run by TCRdb on the 5' RACE reads, gives a single entry per CDR3 protein. The sample carries about 320,000 distinct CDR3 sequences, 3.5% to 5% recorded once. Notes on the study in general: The CD4 compartment and the CD8 compartment contained a small share of clonotypes in common. Reappearance after the booster was observed for most primary-vaccination clones (96% CD4, less than 90% CD8). On re-exposure, the response was weaker but peaked faster, at day 5 versus 15.

This clonotype was counted many times. Its antigen is unidentified. Sequences were derived from PBMCs, sampled 15 days after the yellow fever booster vaccination. The TCR originated in a man aged 18-30 years who received the YFV17D yellow fever vaccine.

Here the CDR3 reads CASSYRNQPQHF. The DNA for the CDR3 is TGTGCCAGCAGTTACCGGAATCAGCCCCAGCATTTT. This chain uses TRBV6-5 with TRBJ1-5; D is unclear. The V end lost 2 bases, the J end lost 4 bases, and 3 bases lay between the germline ends. Germline loops: CDR1 MNHEY, CDR2 SVGAGI. CDR3 length: 12 residues.